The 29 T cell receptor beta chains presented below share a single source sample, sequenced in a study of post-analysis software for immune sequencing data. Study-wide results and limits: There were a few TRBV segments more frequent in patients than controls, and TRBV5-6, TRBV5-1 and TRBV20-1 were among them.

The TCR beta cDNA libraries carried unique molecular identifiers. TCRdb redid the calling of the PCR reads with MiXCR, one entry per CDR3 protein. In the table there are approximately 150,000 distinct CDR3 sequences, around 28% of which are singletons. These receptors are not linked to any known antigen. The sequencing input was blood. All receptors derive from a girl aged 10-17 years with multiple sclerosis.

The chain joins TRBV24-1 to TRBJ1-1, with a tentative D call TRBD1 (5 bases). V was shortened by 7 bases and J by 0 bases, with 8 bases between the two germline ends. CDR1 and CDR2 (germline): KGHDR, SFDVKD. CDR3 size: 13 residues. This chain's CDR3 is CATRETVNTEAFF. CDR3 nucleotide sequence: TGTGCCACCAGGGAGACAGTGAACACTGAAGCTTTCTTT.

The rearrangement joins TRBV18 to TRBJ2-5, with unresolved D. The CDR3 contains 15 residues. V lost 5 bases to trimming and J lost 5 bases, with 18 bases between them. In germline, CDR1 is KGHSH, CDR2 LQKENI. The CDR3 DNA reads TGTGCCAGCTCAGATCGCACAAGAAAAAGGGAGACCCAGTACTTC. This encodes CASSDRTRKRETQYF.

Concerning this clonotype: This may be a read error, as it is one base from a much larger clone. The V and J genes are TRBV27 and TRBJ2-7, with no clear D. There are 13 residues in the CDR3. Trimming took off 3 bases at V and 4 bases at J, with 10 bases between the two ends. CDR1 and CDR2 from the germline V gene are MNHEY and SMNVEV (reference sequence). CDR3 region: CASSLSGEYEQYF. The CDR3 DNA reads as TGTGCCAGCAGTTTGTCAGGAGAATACGAGCAGTACTTC.

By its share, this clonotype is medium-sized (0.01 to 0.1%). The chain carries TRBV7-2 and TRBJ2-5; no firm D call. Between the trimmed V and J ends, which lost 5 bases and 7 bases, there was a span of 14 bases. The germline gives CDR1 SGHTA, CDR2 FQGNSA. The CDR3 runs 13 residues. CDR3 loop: CASSRIRSGTQYF. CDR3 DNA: TGTGCCAGCAGCCGCATACGGTCGGGGACCCAGTACTTC.

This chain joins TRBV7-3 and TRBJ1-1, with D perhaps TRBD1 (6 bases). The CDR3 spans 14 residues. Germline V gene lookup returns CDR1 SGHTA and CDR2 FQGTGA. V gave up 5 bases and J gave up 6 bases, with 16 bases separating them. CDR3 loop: CASSPGPGASEAFF. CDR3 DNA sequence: TGTGCCAGCAGCCCGGGCCCAGGGGCATCTGAAGCTTTCTTT.

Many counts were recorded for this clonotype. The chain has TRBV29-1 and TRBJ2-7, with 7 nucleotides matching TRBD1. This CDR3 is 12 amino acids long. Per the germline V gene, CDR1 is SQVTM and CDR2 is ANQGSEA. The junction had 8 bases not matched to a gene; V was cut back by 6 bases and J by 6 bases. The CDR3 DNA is TGCAGCGTAGGTACAGGGGATCGCGAGCAGTACTTC. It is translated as CSVGTGDREQYF.

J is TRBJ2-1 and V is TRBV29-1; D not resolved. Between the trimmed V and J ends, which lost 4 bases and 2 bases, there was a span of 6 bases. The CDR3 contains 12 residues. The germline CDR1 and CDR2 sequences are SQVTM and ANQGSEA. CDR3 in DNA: TGCAGCGTTGTTGGGGCCTACAATGAGCAGTTCTTC. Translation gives CSVVGAYNEQFF.

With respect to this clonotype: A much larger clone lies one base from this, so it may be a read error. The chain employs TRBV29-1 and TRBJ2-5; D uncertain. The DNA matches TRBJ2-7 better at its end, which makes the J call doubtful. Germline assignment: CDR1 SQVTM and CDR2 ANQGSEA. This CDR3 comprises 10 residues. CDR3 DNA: TGCAGCGTTGCACATAACGAGCAGTACTTC. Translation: CSVAHNEQYF.

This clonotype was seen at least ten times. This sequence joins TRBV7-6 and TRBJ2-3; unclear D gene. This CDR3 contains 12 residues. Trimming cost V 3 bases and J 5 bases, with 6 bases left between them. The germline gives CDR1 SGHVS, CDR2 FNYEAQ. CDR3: CASSFSLDTQYF. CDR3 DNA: TGTGCCAGCAGCTTTTCTTTAGATACGCAGTATTTT.

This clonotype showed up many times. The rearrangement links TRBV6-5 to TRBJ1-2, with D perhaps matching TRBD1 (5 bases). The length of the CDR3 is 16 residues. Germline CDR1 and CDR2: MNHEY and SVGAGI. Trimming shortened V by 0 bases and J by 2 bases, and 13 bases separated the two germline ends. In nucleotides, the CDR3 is TGTGCCAGCAGTTACTCGATCGGGGGTGAAAACTATGGCTACACCTTC. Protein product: CASSYSIGGENYGYTF.

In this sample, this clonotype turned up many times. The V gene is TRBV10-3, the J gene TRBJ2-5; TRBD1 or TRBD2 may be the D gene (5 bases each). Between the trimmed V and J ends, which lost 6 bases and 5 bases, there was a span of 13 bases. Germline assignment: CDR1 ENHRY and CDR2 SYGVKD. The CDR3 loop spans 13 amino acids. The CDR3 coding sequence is TGTGCCATCAGCCAGGACTGGGGGGAGACCCAGTACTTC. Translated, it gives CAISQDWGETQYF.

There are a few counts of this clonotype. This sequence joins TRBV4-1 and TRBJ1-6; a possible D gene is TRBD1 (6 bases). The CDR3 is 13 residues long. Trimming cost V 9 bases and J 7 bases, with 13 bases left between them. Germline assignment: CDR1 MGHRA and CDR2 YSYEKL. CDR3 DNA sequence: TGCGCCAGTACACAGGGACCCAATTCACCCCTCCACTTT. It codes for CASTQGPNSPLHF.

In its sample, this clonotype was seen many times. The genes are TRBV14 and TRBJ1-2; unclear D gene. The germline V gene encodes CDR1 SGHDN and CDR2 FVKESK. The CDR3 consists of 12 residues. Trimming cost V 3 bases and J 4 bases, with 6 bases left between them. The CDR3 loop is CASSHPRYGYTF. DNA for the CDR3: TGTGCCAGCAGCCACCCTCGCTATGGCTACACCTTC.

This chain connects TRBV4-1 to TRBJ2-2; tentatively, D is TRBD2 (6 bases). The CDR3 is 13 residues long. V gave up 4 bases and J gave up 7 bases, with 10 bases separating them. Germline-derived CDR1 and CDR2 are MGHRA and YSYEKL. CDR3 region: CASSPPGVGELFF. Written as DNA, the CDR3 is TGCGCCAGCAGCCCCCCGGGGGTCGGGGAGCTGTTTTTT.

The CDR3 reads CSVEGQWAEQYF. The CDR3 region has the DNA TGCAGCGTTGAAGGCCAGTGGGCCGAGCAGTACTTC. J is TRBJ2-5 and V is TRBV29-1; D remains ambiguous. The end of the DNA fits TRBJ2-7 better, so the J call may be wrong. The CDR3 is made up of 12 amino acids. Germline CDR1 SQVTM, CDR2 ANQGSEA.

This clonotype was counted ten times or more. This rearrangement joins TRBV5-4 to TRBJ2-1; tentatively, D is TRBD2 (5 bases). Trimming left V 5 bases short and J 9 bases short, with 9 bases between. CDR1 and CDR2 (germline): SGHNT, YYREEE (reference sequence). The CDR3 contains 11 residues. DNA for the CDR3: TGTGCCAGCAGAGGAAGCGGTGAGCAGTTCTTC. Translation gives CASRGSGEQFF.

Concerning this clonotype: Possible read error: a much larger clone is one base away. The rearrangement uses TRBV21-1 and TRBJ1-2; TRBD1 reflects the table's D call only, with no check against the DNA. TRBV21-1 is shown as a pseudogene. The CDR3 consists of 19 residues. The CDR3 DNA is TGTGCCAGCAGCGAAGCCATCCCCGAGGGGACCACCAATAACTATGGCTACACCTTC. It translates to CASSEAIPEGTTNNYGYTF.

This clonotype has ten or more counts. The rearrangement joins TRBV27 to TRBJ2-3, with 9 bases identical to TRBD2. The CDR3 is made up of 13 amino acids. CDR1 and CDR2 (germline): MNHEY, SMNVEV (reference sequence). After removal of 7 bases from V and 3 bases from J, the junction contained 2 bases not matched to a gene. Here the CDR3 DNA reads TGTGCCAGCACGGGACTAGCTACAGATACGCAGTATTTT. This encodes CASTGLATDTQYF.

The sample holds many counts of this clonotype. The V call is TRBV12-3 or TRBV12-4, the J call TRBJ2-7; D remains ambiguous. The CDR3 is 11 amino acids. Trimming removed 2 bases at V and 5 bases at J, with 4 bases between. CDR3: CASSLNHEQYF. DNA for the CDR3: TGTGCCAGCAGTTTAAACCACGAGCAGTACTTC.

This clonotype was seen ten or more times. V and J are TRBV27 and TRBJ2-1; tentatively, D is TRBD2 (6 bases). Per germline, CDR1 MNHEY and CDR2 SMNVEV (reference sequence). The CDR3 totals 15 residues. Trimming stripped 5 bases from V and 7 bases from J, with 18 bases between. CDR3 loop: CASSLATFTRNEQFF. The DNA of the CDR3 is TGTGCCAGCAGTCTAGCGACCTTCACGCGGAATGAGCAGTTCTTC.

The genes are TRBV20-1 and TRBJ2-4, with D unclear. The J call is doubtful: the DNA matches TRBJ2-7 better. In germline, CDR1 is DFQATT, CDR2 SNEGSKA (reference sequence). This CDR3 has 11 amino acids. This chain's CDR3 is CSAPYTYEQYF. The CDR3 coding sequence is TGCAGTGCCCCATACACCTACGAGCAGTACTTC.

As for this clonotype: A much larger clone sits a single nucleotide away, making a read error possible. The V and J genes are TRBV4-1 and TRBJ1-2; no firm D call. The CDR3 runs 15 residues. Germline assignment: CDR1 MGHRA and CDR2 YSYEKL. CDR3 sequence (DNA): TGCGCCAGCAACCAAGGCGGGCCGCACGTTGAGGGCTACACCTTC. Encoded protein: CASNQGGPHVEGYTF.

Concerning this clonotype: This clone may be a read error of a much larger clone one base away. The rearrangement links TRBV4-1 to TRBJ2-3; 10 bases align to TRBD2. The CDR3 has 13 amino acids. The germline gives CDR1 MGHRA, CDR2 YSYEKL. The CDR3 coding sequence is TGCGCCGGCAGCCAAACAATAGCGGGAGGGCAGTATTTT. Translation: CAGSQTIAGGQYF.

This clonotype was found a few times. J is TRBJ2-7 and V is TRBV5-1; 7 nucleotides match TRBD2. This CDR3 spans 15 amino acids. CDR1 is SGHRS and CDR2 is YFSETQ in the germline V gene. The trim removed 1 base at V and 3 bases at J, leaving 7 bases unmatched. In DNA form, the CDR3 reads TGCGCCAGCAGCTTGAGCGGGGCGGGAATCTACGAGCAGTACTTC. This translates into CASSLSGAGIYEQYF.

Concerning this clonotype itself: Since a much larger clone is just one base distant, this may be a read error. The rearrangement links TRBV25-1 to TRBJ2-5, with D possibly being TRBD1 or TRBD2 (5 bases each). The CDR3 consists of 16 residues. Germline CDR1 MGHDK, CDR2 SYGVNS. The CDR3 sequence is CASSHDLRAGQGTQYF. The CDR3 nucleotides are TGTGCCAGCAGTCATGACCTCAGGGCGGGTCAAGGGACCCAGTACTTC.

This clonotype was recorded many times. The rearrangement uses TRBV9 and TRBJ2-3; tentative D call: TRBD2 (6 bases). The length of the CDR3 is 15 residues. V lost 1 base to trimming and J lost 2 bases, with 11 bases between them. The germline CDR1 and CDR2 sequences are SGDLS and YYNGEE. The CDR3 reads CASSVRGDPTDTQYF. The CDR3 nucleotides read TGTGCCAGCAGCGTACGCGGGGACCCCACAGATACGCAGTATTTT.

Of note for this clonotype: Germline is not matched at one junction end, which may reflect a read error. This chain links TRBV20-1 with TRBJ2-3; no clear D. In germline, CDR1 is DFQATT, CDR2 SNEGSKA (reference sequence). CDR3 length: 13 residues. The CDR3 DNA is TGCAGTGGCCGGAGAATACTTACAGATGCGCAGTATTTT. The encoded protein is CSGRRILTDAQYF.

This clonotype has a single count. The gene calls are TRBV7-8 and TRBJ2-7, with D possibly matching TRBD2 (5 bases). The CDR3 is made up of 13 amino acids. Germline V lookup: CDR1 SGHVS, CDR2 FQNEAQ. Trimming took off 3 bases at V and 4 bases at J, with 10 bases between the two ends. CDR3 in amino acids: CASSFSGRYEQYF. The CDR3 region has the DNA TGTGCCAGCAGCTTCAGCGGCCGATACGAGCAGTACTTC.

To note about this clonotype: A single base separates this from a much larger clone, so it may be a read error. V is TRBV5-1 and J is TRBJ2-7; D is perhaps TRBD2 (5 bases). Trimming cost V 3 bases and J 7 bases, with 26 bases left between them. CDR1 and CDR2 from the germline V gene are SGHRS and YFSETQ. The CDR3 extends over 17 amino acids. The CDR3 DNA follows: TGCGCCAGCAGCTCCCTTGGAAATAGCGCATCCTACAATGAGCAGTACTTC. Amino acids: CASSSLGNSASYNEQYF. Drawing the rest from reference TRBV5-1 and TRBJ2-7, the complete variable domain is KAGVTQTPRYLIKTRGQQVTLSCSPISGHRSVSWYQQTPGQGLQFLFEYFSETQRNKGNFPGRFSGRQFSNSRSEMNVSTLELGDSALYLCASSSLGNSASYNEQYFGPGTRLTVT.